The entry below describes one T cell receptor (beta chain). These data belong to a study of shared clonotypes between healthy human individuals. Germline V gene sequence: CDR1 ENHRY, CDR2 SYGVKD. The CDR3 spans 18 residues. Between the trimmed V and J ends, which lost 2 bases and 5 bases, there was a span of 24 bases. The data were produced by immunoSEQ multiplex PCR, yet TCRdb's version contains in-frame clones alone and is incomplete. The table shows about 2.2 million clones, with approximately 94% occurring only once. Naive CD8 populations comprised CD45RO-negative cells positively selected for CCR7, excluding terminally differentiated effector memory CD45RA+ cells.

This sequence originates from a young man in good health. Some clones in this sample may be carry-over from other donors' samples. The rearrangement links TRBV10-3 to TRBJ1-1, with D possibly being TRBD1 (6 bases). Sequencing was carried out using naive CD8+ T cells from PBMCs. The CDR3 DNA reads TGTGCCATCAGTGAGGGGGGCGAACCTAGGGACACTAAGACTGAAGCTTTCTTT. Its protein is CAISEGGEPRDTKTEAFF.